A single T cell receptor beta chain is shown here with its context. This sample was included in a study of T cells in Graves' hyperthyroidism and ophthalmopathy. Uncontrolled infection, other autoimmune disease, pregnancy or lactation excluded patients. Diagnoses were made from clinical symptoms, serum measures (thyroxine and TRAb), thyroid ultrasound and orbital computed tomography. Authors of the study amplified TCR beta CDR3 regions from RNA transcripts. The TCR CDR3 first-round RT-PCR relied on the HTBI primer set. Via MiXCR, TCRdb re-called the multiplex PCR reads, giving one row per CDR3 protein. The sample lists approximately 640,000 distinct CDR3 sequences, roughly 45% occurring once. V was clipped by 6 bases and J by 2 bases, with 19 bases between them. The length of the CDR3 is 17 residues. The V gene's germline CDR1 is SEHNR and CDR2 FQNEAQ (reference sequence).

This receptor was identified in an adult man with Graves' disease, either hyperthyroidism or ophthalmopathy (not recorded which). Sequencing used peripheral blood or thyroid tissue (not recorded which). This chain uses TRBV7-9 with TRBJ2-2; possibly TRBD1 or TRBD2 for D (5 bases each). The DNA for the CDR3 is TGTGCCAGCAGGACCGGGACGCAGGGCCGAAACACCGGGGAGCTGTTTTTT. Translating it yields CASRTGTQGRNTGELFF.